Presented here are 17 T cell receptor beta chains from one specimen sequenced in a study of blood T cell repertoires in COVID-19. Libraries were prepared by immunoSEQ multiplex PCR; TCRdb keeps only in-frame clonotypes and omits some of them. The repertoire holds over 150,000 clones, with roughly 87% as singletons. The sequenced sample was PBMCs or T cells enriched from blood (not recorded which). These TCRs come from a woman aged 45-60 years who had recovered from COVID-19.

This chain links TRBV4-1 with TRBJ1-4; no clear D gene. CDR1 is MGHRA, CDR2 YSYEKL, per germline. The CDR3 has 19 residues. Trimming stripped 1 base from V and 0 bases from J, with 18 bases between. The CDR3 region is CASSQARSVLSATNEKLFF. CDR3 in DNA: TGCGCCAGCAGCCAAGCCCGGTCTGTACTAAGTGCAACTAATGAAAAACTGTTTTTT.

In DNA, the CDR3 is TGTGCCAGCAGTTCACAGGGGCCGGACACTGAAGCTTTCTTT. Protein sequence: CASSSQGPDTEAFF. The rearrangement uses TRBV6-5 and TRBJ1-1, with 7 bases that match TRBD1. Unmatched junction bases numbered 5, after V lost 4 bases and J lost 3 bases. CDR1 and CDR2 from the germline V gene are MNHEY and SVGAGI. CDR3 length equals 14 residues.

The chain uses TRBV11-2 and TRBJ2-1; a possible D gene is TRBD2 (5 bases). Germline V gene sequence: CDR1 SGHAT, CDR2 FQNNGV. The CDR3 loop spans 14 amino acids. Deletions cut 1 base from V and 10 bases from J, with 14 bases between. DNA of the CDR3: TGTGCCAGCAGCTTAGTTTCGGAGGTGACGGAGCAGTTCTTC. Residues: CASSLVSEVTEQFF.

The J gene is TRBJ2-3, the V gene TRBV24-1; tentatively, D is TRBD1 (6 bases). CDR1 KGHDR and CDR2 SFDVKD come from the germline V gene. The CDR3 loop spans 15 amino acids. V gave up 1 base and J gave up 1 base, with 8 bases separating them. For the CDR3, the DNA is TGTGCCACCAGTGATTTCCAGGGGCGCACAGATACGCAGTATTTT. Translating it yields CATSDFQGRTDTQYF.

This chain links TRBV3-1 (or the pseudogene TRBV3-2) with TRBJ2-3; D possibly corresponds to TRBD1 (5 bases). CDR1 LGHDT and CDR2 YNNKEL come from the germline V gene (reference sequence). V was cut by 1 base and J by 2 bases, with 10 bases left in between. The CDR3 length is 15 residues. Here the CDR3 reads CASSQGQLPTDTQYF. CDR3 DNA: TGTGCCAGCAGCCAAGGACAGCTCCCCACAGATACGCAGTATTTT.

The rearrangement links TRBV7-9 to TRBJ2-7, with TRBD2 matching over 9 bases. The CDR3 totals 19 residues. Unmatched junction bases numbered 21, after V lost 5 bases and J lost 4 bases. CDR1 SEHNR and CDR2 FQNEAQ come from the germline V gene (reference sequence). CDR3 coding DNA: TGTGCCAGCAGCCTGAAAAACTCCCCCGGGACTAGCTTGGGTTACGAGCAGTACTTC. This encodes CASSLKNSPGTSLGYEQYF.

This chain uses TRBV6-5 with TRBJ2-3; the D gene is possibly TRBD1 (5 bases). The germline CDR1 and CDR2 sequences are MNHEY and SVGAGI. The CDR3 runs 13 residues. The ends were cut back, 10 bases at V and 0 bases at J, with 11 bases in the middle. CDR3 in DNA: TGTGCCATAGAGGCAGGGAGCACAGATACGCAGTATTTT. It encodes CAIEAGSTDTQYF.

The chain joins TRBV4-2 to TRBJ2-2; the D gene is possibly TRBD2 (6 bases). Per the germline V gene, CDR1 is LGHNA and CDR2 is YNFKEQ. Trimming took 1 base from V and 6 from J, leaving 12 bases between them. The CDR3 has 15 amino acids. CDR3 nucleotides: TGTGCCAGCAGCCAAGTGGGTAGCGGCCCCGGGGAGCTGTTTTTT. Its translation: CASSQVGSGPGELFF.

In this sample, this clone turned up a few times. CDR3 in amino acids: CASSLLGQGGDGYTF. For the CDR3, the DNA is TGTGCCAGCAGTTTATTGGGACAGGGAGGAGATGGCTACACCTTC. The chain is built from TRBV27 and TRBJ1-2; 9 bases are a match to TRBD1. Germline CDR1 is MNHEY and CDR2 is SMNVEV (reference sequence). Losses at the gene ends were 1 base for V and 6 bases for J; bases not matched to a gene: 6. This CDR3 region has 15 residues.

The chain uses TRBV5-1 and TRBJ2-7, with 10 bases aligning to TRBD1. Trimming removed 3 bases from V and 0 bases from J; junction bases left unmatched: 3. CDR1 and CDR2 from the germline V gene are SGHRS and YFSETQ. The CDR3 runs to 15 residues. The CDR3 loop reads CASSWTGGDSYEQYF. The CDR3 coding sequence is TGCGCCAGCAGCTGGACAGGGGGGGACTCCTACGAGCAGTACTTC.

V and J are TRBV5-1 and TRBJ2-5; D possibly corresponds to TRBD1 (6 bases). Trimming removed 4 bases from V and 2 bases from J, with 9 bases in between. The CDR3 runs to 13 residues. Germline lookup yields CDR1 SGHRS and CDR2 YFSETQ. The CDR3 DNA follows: TGCGCCAGCAGCGCAGGACAGCAAGAGACCCAGTACTTC. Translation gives CASSAGQQETQYF.

The CDR3 nucleotides are TGCGCCAGCAGCCCCGGGACAGCGCTTGTGAGTGCCTACGAGCAGTACTTC. It yields the protein CASSPGTALVSAYEQYF. The chain is built from TRBV5-1 and TRBJ2-7; TRBD1 matches 7 bases. The CDR3 is made up of 17 amino acids. Trimming at V came to 4 bases and at J to 2 bases, leaving 15 bases not matched to a gene. Germline CDR1 is SGHRS and CDR2 is YFSETQ.

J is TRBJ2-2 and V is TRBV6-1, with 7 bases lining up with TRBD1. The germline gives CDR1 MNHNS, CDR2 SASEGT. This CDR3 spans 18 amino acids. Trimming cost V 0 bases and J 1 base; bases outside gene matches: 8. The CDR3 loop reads CASSEAHIGQVNTGELFF. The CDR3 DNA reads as TGTGCCAGCAGTGAAGCTCACATTGGACAGGTGAACACCGGGGAGCTGTTTTTT.

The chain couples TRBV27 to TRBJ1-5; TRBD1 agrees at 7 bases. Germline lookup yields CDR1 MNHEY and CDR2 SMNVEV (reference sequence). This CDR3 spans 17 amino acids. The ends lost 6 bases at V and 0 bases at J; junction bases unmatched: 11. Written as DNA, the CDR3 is TGTGCCAGCAGCCGGGGACAGATTTTCGATAGCAATCAGCCCCAGCATTTT. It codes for CASSRGQIFDSNQPQHF.

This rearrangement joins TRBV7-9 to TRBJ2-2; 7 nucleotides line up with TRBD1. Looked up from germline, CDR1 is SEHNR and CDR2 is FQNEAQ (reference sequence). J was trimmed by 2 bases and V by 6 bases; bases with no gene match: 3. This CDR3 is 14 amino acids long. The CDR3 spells CASRQGPNTGELFF. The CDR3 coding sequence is TGTGCCAGCAGACAGGGGCCTAACACCGGGGAGCTGTTTTTT. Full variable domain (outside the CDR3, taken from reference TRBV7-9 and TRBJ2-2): DTGVSQNPRHKITKRGQNVTFRCDPISEHNRLYWYRQTLGQGPEFLTYFQNEAQLEKSRLLSDRFSAERPKGSFSTLEIQRTEQGDSAMYLCASRQGPNTGELFFGEGSRLTVL.

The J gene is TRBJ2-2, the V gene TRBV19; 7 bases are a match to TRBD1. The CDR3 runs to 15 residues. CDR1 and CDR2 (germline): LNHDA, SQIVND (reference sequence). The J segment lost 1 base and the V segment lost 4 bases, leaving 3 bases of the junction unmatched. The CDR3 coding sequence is TGTGCCAGTAGTACTAGACAGGGGAACACCGGGGAGCTGTTTTTT. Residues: CASSTRQGNTGELFF.

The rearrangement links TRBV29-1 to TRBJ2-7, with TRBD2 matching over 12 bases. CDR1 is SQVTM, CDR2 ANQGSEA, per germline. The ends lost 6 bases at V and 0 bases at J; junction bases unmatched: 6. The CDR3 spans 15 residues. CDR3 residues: CSVATSGGSSYEQYF. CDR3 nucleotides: TGCAGCGTCGCCACTAGCGGGGGGAGCTCCTACGAGCAGTACTTC.